This T cell receptor beta chain was recorded in a study of T cells after yellow fever vaccination. Study-level findings and limits: Reappearing after the booster were most of the clones from primary vaccination (about 96% CD4, 85% to 90% CD8).

It was through 5'RACE template switching that TCR cDNA was made, with a universal primer site and UMIs added. TCRdb processed the 5' RACE reads anew with MiXCR; each CDR3 protein has one entry. This table has about 85,000 distinct CDR3 sequences, 13% appearing once. The CDR3 has 17 residues. The ends were cut back, 0 bases at V and 1 base at J, with 13 bases in the middle. The germline gives CDR1 LGHNA, CDR2 YSLEER. This clonotype originated in a young man who received the YFV17D yellow fever vaccine. Sample: CD8+ T cells not binding an NS4B(214-222) dextramer, sorted from PBMCs, taken roughly 23 days after the first yellow fever vaccination. This chain uses TRBV4-3 with TRBJ2-4, with D perhaps given as TRBD1 or TRBD2 (6 bases each). The CDR3 DNA follows: TGCGCCAGCAGCCAAGAATGGGGGGCGCGGGCCAAAAACATTCAGTACTTC. This translates into CASSQEWGARAKNIQYF.